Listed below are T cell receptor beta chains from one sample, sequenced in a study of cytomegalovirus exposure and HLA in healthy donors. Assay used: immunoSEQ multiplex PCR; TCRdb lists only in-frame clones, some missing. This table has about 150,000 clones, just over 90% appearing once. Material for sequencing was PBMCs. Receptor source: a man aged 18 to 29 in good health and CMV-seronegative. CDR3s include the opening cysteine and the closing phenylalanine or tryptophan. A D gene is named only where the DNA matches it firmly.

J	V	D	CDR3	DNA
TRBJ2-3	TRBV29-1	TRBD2	CSAGTSMSDTQYF	TGCAGCGCCGGGACTAGCATGTCAGATACGCAGTATTTT
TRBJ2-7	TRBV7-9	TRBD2	CASSLVGAGGFYEQYF	TGTGCCAGCAGCTTAGTCGGAGCGGGGGGGTTCTACGAGCAGTACTTC
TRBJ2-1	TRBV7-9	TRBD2	CASSIAGRENEQFF	TGTGCCAGCAGCATAGCGGGACGGGAGAATGAGCAGTTCTTC
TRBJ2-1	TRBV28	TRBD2	CASRKLAPFF	TGTGCCAGCAGGAAACTAGCGCCGTTCTTC
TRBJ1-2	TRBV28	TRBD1	CASSLRGTGLGYTF	TGTGCCAGCAGTTTAAGGGGGACAGGTCTGGGCTACACCTTC
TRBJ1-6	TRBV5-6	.	CASSLQGKSNSPLHF	TGTGCCAGCAGCCTCCAGGGAAAGTCCAATTCACCCCTCCACTTT
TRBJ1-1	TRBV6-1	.	CASSEEQWAEAFF	TGTGCCAGCAGTGAAGAACAGTGGGCTGAAGCTTTCTTT
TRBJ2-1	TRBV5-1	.	CASSLGGGAVLYNEQFF	TGCGCCAGCAGCTTGGGTGGGGGGGCCGTTCTCTACAATGAGCAGTTCTTC
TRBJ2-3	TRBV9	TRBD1	CASSGPTVFGQGFADTQYF	TGTGCCAGCAGCGGGCCGACCGTGTTTGGACAGGGGTTCGCAGATACGCAGTATTTT
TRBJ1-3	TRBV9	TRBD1	CASSAHVRGPGNTIYF	TGTGCCAGCAGTGCCCATGTCAGGGGGCCTGGAAACACCATATATTTT
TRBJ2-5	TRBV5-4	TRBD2	CASSLVGGRGLGETQYF	TGTGCCAGCAGCTTGGTGGGCGGGAGAGGCCTCGGGGAGACCCAGTACTTC
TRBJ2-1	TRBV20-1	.	CSAISHNEQFF	TGCAGTGCTATAAGCCACAATGAGCAGTTCTTC
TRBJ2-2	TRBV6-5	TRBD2	CASRAGGRTGELFF	TGTGCCAGCAGGGCGGGGGGGAGGACCGGGGAGCTGTTTTTT
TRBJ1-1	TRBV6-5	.	CASSPVRVAEAFF	TGTGCCAGCAGTCCCGTCAGGGTCGCTGAAGCTTTCTTT
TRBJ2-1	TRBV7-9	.	CASSEAGSSYNEQFF	TGTGCCAGCAGCGAGGCCGGATCTTCCTACAATGAGCAGTTCTTC
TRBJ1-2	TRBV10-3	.	CAISEPFSHYGYTF	TGTGCCATCAGTGAGCCATTTAGTCACTATGGCTACACCTTC
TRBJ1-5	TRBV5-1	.	CASSLGGDQPQHF	TGCGCCAGCAGCTTGGGGGGAGATCAGCCCCAGCATTTT
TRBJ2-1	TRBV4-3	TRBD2	CASSQGAGAIYNEQFF	TGCGCCAGCAGCCAAGGAGCGGGAGCGATCTACAATGAGCAGTTCTTC
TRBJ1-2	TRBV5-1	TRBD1	CASSLGDRGVGYTF	TGCGCCAGCAGCTTGGGAGACAGGGGGGTTGGCTACACCTTC